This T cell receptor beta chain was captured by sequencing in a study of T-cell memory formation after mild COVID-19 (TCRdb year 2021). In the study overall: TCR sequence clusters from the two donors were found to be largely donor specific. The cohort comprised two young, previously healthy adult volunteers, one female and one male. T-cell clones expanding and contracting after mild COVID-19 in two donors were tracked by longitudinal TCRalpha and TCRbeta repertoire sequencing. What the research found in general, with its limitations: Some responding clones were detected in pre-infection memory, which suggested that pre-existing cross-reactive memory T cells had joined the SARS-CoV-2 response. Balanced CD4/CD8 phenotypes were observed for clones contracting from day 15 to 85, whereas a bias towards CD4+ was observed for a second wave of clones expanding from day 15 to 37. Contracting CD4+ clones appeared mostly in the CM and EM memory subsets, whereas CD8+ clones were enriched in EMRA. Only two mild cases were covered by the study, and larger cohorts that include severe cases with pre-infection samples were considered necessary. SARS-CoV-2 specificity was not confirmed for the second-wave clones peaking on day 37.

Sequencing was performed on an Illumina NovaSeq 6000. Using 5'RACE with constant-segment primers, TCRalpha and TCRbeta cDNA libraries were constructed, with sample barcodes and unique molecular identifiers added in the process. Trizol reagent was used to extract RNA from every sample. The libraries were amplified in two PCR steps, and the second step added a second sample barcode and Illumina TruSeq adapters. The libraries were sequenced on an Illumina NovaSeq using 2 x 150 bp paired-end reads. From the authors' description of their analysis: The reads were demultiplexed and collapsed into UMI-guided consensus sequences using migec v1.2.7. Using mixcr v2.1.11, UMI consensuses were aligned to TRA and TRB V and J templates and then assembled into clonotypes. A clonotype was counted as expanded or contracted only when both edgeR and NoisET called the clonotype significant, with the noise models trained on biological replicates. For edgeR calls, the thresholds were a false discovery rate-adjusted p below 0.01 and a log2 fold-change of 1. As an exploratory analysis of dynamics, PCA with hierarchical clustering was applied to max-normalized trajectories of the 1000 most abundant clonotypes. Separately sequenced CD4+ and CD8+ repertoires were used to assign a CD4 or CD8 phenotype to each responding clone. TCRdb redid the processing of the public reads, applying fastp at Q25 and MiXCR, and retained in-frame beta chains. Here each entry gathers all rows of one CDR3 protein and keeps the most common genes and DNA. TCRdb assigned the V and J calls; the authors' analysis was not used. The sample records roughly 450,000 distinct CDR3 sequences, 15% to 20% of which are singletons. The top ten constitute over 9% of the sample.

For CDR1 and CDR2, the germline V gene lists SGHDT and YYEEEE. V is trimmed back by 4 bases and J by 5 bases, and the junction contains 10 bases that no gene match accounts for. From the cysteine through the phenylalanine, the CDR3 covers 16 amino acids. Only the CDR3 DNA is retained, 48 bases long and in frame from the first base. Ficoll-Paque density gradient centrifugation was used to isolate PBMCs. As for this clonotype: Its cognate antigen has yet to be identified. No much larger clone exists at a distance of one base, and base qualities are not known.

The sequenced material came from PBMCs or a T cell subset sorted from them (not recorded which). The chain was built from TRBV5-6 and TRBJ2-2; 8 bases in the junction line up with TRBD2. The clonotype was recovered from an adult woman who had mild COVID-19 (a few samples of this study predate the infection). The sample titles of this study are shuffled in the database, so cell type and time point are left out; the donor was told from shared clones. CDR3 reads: CASSPLTGGRTGELFF. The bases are TGTGCCAGCAGCCCCCTGACGGGGGGGCGAACCGGGGAGCTGTTTTTT. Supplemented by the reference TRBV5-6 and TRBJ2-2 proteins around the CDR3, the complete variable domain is DAGVTQSPTHLIKTRGQQVTLRCSPKSGHDTVSWYQQALGQGPQFIFQYYEEEERQRGNFPDRFSGHQFPNYSSELNVNALLLGDSALYLCASSPLTGGRTGELFFGEGSRLTVL.